This T cell receptor (beta chain) is from a study of Ad26.COV2.S vaccination and SARS-CoV-2 variants listed by TCRdb under 2021. For the wider study: Vaccine-arm donors were drawn from COV1001, a multicentre, randomized, double-blind, placebo-controlled phase I-IIa trial of Ad26.COV2.S in healthy adults. Trial participants were randomized into five groups of five: low-dose or high-dose Ad26.COV2.S given once or twice, or placebo on both occasions. A total of some 30 samples were included in the TCR-sequenced set, comprising roughly 19 Ad26.COV2.S vaccine recipients, 5 placebo recipients and 8 SARS-CoV-2 convalescent individuals. Throughout the experiments and outcome assessment, investigators stayed blinded to trial group allocation. Ad26.COV2.S was administered intramuscularly at a dose of 5x10^10 or 1x10^11 viral particles, either as one shot or as two shots given 56 days apart. Sequencing of the TCRbeta repertoire served to evaluate the specificity and breadth of SARS-CoV-2-reactive T cell receptors following Ad26.COV2.S vaccination. General study outcomes and caveats: Comparable non-spike TCR breadth was observed between vaccine and placebo recipients, consistent with only spike being contained in the vaccine. The authors noted that the TCR breadth and depth analyses may have underestimated total T cell responses. Spike-specific TCR breadth was higher in Ad26.COV2.S recipients than in placebo recipients (P = 0.0014). The study lacked the statistical power to compare responses across vaccine doses or regimens. After vaccination, substantial breadth of spike-specific CD8+ and CD4+ T cell responses was reported.

A remark on this clone: It has no known antigen specificity. No base quality information exists; no much larger clone differs at one position.

From a lookup of the germline V gene, CDR1 and CDR2 are SGHRS and YFSETQ. Reading from cysteine to phenylalanine, the CDR3 counts 15 amino acids. CDR3 DNA is the only sequence kept; it has 45 bases, read in frame from the first base. V is trimmed back by 4 bases and J by 0 bases, and the junction contains 4 bases that no gene match accounts for. The treatment or condition label corresponds to: approximately 18 received Ad26.COV2.S at low or high dose, single or two shots; five or six received placebo; per-sample allocation not given. For vaccine and placebo recipients, the sequenced repertoires came from samples collected on day 63 after the first injection. Cohort 1b enrolled roughly 25 adults aged 18-55 years at a single site in Boston, USA, between 29 July and 7 August 2020. Ad26.COV2.S consisted of a replication-incompetent adenovirus type 26 vector by which a prefusion-stabilized SARS-CoV-2 spike protein from the original Wuhan strain was expressed.

TCRbeta CDR3 regions were sequenced with the immunoSEQ Assay. After extraction, genomic DNA underwent amplification by bias-controlled multiplex PCR, followed by high-throughput sequencing. The authors' pipeline ran thus. Collapsing and filtering of sequences were performed to quantify the absolute abundance of each unique TCRbeta CDR3 region. T cell fraction was estimated by normalization of TCRbeta template counts to usable DNA, with usable DNA being measured through amplification of reference genes present in all nucleated cells. Repertoire TCRs were annotated as SARS-CoV-2-specific when V gene, CDR3 amino acid sequence and J gene were exactly matched to a known reactive TCR set. MIRA supplied the reference SARS-CoV-2 TCR set, which was filtered for enrichment in COVID-19-positive ImmuneCODE repertoires so that public or cross-reactive TCRs were removed. Based on the MIRA antigens, annotated TCRs were further analysed at the level of specific ORF or position within ORF. Breadth was defined as annotated unique rearrangements over total unique productive rearrangements; depth was the summed frequency of those rearrangements. Two-sided Wilcoxon rank-sum tests were applied when comparing TCR breadth between groups. In TCRdb, the immuneACCESS table is reduced to in-frame sequences with V and J assigned. These tables do not hold every clone; where another copy was compared, an unresolved V gene accounts for under half, and the others remain unexplained. V and J calls and clone size are as listed in that table; D and trimming were resolved from the DNA. Here the sample has roughly 400,000 clones; around nine tenths occur a single time. Approximately 1.9% of the sample rests with the top ten.

The material was peripheral blood, obtained in a trial of Ad26.COV2.S vaccine versus placebo. In this chain, TRBV5-1 is recombined with TRBJ2-3, with 8 bases aligning to TRBD2. The TCR comes from a person between 18 and 65 years old who received the Ad26.COV2.S COVID-19 vaccine or a placebo. The DNA reads TGCGCCAGCAGCGCTAGCGGGTGGAGCACAGATACGCAGTATTTT. Translated, it reads CASSASGWSTDTQYF.